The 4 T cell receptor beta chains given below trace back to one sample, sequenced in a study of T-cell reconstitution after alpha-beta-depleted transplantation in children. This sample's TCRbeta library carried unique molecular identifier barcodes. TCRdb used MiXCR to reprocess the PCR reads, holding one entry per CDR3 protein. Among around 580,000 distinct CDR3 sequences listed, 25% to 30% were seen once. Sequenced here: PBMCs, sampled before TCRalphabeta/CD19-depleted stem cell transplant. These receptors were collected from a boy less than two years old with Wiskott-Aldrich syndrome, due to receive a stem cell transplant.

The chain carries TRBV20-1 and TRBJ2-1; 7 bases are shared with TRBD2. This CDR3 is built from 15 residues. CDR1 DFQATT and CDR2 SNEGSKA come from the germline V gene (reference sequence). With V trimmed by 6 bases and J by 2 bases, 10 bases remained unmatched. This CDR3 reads CSAMVLATTYNEQFF. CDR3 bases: TGCAGTGCCATGGTACTAGCGACCACCTACAATGAGCAGTTCTTC.

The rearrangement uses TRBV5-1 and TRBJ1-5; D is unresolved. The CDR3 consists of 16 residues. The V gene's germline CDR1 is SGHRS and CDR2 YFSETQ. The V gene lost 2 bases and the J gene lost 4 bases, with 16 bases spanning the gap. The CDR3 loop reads CASSFGDGPFNQPQHF. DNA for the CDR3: TGCGCCAGCAGCTTCGGCGACGGACCCTTTAATCAGCCCCAGCATTTT.

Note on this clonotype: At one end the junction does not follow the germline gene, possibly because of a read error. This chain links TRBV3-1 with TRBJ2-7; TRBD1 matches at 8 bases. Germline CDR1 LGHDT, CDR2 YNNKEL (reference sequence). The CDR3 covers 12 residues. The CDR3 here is CASSQGQGKPGF. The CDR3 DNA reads TGTGCCAGCAGCCAAGGACAGGGGAAACCAGGCTTC.

CDR3 amino acids: CASSLGAGVAGVEGNEQFF. The CDR3 DNA reads as TGCGCCAGCAGCTTGGGGGCCGGGGTAGCGGGAGTAGAAGGTAATGAGCAGTTCTTC. J is TRBJ2-1 and V is TRBV5-1, with 9 bases lining up with TRBD2. The CDR3 extends over 19 amino acids. Trimming cost V 0 bases and J 7 bases; bases outside gene matches: 17. Germline values: CDR1 SGHRS, CDR2 YFSETQ.